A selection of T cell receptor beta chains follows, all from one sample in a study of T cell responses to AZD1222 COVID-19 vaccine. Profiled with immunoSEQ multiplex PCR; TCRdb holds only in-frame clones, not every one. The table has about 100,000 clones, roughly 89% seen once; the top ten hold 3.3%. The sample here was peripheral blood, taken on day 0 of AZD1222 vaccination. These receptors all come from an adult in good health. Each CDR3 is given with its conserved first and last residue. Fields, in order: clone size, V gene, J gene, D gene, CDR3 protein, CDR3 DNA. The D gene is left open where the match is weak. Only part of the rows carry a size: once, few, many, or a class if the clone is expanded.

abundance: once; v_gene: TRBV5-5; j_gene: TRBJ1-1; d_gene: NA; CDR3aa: CASSFGQRNTEAFF; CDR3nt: TGTGCCAGCAGCTTCGGACAGAGGAACACTGAAGCTTTCTTT
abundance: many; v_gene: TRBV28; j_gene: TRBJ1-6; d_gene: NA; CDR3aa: CATHTNNSPLHF; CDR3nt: TGTGCCACCCACACCAATAATTCACCCCTCCACTTT
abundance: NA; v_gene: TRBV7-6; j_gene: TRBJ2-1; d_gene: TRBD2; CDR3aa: CASSPIAGGQLLEQFF; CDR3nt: TGTGCCAGCAGCCCTATTGCGGGGGGGCAGTTGCTTGAGCAGTTCTTC
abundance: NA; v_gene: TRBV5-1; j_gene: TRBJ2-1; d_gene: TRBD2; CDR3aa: CASSLAGGVYNEQFF; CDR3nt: TGCGCCAGCAGCTTGGCGGGGGGAGTTTACAATGAGCAGTTCTTC
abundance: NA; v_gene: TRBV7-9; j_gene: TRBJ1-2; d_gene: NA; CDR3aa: CASSPGEGYGYTF; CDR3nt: TGTGCCAGCAGCCCAGGGGAAGGCTATGGCTACACCTTC
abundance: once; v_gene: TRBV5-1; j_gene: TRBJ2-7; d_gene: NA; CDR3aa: CASKPRLTPSYEQYF; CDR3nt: TGCGCCAGCAAACCTAGGCTGACGCCCTCCTACGAGCAGTACTTC
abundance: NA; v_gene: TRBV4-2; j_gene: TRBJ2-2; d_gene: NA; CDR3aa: CASSERQNTGELFF; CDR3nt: TGTGCCAGCAGCGAAAGACAGAACACCGGGGAGCTGTTTTTT
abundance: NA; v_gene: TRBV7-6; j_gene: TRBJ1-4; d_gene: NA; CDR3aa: CASSTSGSGEKLFF; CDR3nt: TGTGCCAGCAGCACATCAGGGAGCGGTGAAAAACTGTTTTTT
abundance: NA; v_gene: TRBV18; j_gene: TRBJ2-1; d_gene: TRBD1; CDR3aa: CASSPGTGGGNEQFF; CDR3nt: TGTGCCAGCTCACCAGGGACAGGTGGAGGCAATGAGCAGTTCTTC
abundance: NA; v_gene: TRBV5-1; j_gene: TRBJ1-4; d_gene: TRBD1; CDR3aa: CASSERQGGYEKLFF; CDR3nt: TGCGCCAGCAGCGAGAGACAGGGAGGATATGAAAAACTGTTTTTT
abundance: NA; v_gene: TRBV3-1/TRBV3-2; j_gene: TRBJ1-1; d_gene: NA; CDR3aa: CASSQVLNTEAFF; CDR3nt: TGTGCCAGCAGCCAAGTCCTGAACACTGAAGCTTTCTTT
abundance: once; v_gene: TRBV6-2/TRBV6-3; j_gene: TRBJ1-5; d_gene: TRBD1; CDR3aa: CASSYHRGDQPQHF; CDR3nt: TGTGCCAGCAGTTACCACAGGGGTGATCAGCCCCAGCATTTT
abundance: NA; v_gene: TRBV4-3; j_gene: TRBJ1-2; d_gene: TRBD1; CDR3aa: CASSLRTGSYGYTF; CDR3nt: TGCGCCAGCAGCCTCCGGACAGGCAGTTATGGCTACACCTTC
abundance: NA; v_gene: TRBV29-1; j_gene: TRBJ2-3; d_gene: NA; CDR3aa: CSVDLGVDTQYF; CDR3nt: TGCAGCGTTGATCTAGGGGTGGATACGCAGTATTTT
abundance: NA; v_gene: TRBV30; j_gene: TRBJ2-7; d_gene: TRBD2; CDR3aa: CAWSVGGAYEQYF; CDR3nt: TGTGCCTGGAGTGTCGGGGGGGCTTACGAGCAGTACTTC
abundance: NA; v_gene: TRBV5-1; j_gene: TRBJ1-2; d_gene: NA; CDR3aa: CASSLAPGLSNYGYTF; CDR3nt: TGCGCCAGCAGCTTGGCTCCGGGACTCTCTAACTATGGCTACACCTTC
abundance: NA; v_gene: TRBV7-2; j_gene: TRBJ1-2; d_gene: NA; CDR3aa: CASSMDSTSGYTF; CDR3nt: TGTGCCAGCAGCATGGACAGTACCAGCGGCTACACCTTC
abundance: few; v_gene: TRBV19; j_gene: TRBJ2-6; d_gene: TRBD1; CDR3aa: CASTTGSGANVLTF; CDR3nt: TGTGCCAGCACGACAGGGTCCGGGGCCAACGTCCTGACTTTC
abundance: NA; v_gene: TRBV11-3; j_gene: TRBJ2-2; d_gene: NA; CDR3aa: CASSLLGELFF; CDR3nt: TGTGCCAGCAGCTTACTCGGGGAGCTGTTTTTT
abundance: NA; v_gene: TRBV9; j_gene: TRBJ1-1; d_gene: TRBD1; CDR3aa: CASSVGEGQGNTEAFF; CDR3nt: TGTGCCAGCAGCGTAGGTGAGGGACAGGGGAACACTGAAGCTTTCTTT
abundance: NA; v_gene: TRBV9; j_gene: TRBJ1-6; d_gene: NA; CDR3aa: CASSATKGNNSPLHF; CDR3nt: TGTGCCAGCAGCGCAACAAAAGGGAATAATTCACCCCTCCACTTT
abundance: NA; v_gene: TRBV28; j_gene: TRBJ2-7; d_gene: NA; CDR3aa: CASSLLRASEQYF; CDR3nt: TGTGCCAGCAGTTTATTACGGGCTTCCGAGCAGTACTTC
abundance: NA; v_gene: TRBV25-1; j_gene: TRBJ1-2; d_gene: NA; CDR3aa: CASSESGNYGYTF; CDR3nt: TGTGCCAGCAGTGAATCAGGAAACTATGGCTACACCTTC
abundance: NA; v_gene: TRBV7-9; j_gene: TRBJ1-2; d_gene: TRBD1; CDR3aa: CASSLQGYGYTF; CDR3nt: TGTGCCAGCAGCCTACAGGGGTATGGCTACACCTTC
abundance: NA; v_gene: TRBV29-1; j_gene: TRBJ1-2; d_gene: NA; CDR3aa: CSVEEGQAGGYTF; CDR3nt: TGCAGCGTTGAAGAAGGCCAGGCCGGAGGCTACACCTTC
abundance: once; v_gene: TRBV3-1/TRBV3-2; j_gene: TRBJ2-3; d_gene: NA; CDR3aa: CASSQGGARTDTQYF; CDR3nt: TGTGCCAGCAGCCAAGGAGGGGCCCGCACAGATACGCAGTATTTT
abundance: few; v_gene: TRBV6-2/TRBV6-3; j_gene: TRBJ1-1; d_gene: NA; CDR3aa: CASSLTSTGTEAFF; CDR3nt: TGTGCCAGCAGTCTTACCTCCACCGGGACAGAAGCTTTCTTT
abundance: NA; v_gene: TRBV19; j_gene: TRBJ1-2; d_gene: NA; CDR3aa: CASSSQALLIYGYTF; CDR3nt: TGTGCCAGTAGTAGCCAGGCGCTACTAATCTATGGCTACACCTTC
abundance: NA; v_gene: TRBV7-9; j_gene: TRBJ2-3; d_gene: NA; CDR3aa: CASSLDFAPGTDTQYF; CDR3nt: TGTGCCAGCAGCTTAGACTTCGCGCCTGGCACAGATACGCAGTATTTT
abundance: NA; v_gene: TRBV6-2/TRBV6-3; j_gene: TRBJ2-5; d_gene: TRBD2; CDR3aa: CASSYLTGSGGQETQYF; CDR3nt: TGTGCCAGCAGTTACCTTACAGGGAGCGGGGGCCAAGAGACCCAGTACTTC
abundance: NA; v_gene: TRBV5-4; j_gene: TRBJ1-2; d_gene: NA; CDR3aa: CASSSESYYGYTF; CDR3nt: TGTGCCAGCAGCTCAGAAAGCTACTATGGCTACACCTTC